This T cell receptor beta chain came from a study of identical twins. Notes on the study in general: Out-of-frame alpha sequences common to twins exhibited an excess of low generation probability. Partial confounding of zero-insertion analyses by invariant MAIT and iNKT cells was possible.

This clonotype has more than one count but fewer than ten. The antigen remains undetermined. A universal primer site was added by template switching, and unique molecular identifiers were carried by the cDNA. TCRdb re-called the 5' RACE reads through MiXCR, storing one row per CDR3 protein. The sample holds approximately 620,000 distinct CDR3 sequences, approximately 9% seen once. This CDR3 is built from 18 residues. The same data also contributed to another study, on yellow fever vaccine responses in identical twins. That work adds: As reported, the vaccine T cell response of twins seemed partly convergent and partly personalized.

The chain joins TRBV21-1 to TRBJ1-5; TRBD1 is the table's D call, not checked against the DNA. TRBV21-1 is noted as a pseudogene. The material sequenced was PBMCs. This TCR was sampled from a woman aged 18-29 years in good health. For the CDR3, the DNA is TGTGCCAGCAGCCCAAGAGCAGGGAAGGGGTATAGCAATCAGCCCCAGCATTTT. Encoded protein: CASSPRAGKGYSNQPQHF.